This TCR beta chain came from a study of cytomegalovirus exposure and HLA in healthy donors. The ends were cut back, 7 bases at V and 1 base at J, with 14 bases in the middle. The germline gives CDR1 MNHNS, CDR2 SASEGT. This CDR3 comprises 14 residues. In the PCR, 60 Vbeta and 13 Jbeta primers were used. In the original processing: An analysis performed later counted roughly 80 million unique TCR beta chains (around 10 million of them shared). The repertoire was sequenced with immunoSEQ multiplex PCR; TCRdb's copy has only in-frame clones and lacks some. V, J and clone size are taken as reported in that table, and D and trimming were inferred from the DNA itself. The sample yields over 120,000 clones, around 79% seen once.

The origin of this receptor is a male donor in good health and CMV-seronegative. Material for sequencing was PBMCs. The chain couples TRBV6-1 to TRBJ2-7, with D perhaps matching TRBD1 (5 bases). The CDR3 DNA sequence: TGTGCCAGCAAATGGGGCGCGGCGTCCTACGAGCAGTACTTC. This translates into CASKWGAASYEQYF.